These 28 T cell receptor beta chains were sequenced from one sample in a study of T-cell reconstitution after alpha-beta-depleted transplantation in children. As it was prepared, the TCRbeta library received unique molecular identifiers. In TCRdb, the PCR reads were re-called with MiXCR into one record per CDR3 protein. This sample yields some 300,000 distinct CDR3 sequences, of which approximately 10% are seen a single time; approximately 2.3% belongs to the top ten. Sequences were derived from PBMCs from the stem cell graft donor, sampled from the stem cell graft. The receptors here all came from a human donor who donated a stem cell graft to a child with acute lymphoblastic leukemia.

This clonotype was counted between two and nine times. V usage is TRBV12-3 or TRBV12-4 and J usage is TRBJ2-2; D is possibly TRBD2 (6 bases). V dropped 0 bases and J dropped 7 bases, with 12 bases sitting between them. This CDR3 spans 15 amino acids. CDR3 protein: CASSLAGGIGGELFF. CDR3 DNA: TGTGCCAGCAGTTTAGCGGGAGGAATTGGCGGGGAGCTGTTTTTT.

This clonotype has only a few counts. The rearrangement joins TRBV18 to TRBJ1-1; a weak D match, TRBD1 (5 bases). The ends were cut back, 3 bases at V and 0 bases at J, with 14 bases in the middle. CDR3 length: 16 amino acids. Germline V lookup: CDR1 KGHSH, CDR2 LQKENI. The CDR3 DNA follows: TGTGCCAGCTCACCGGCTGGAGGGGCCATGAACACTGAAGCTTTCTTT. Its protein is CASSPAGGAMNTEAFF.

This clonotype has just a few counts. This chain uses TRBV5-1 with TRBJ2-1; 8 bases are shared with TRBD2. Trimming removed 4 bases from V and 9 bases from J; junction bases left unmatched: 9. Germline values: CDR1 SGHRS, CDR2 YFSETQ. The CDR3 consists of 14 residues. The CDR3 nucleotides read TGCGCCAGCAGCGCGGGGCCGGGAGGGCCTGAGCAGTTCTTC. Protein product: CASSAGPGGPEQFF.

This clonotype was counted only a few times. V and J are TRBV7-3 and TRBJ1-3; D not certain. V lost 0 bases and J lost 8, with 8 bases in between. This CDR3 is built from 13 residues. CDR1 SGHTA and CDR2 FQGTGA come from the germline V gene. The CDR3 protein is CASSLTPADTIYF. CDR3 bases: TGTGCCAGCAGCTTAACGCCAGCGGACACCATATATTTT.

This clonotype has a handful of counts. The chain is built from TRBV10-3 and TRBJ2-5; 7 bases match TRBD1. Germline CDR1 ENHRY, CDR2 SYGVKD. After removal of 4 bases from V and 2 bases from J, the junction contained 7 bases not matched to a gene. This CDR3 is built from 15 residues. Here the CDR3 reads CAISAGTADQETQYF. The CDR3 DNA reads TGTGCCATCAGTGCGGGGACAGCCGATCAAGAGACCCAGTACTTC.

This clonotype has just a few counts. The chain carries TRBV7-9 and TRBJ2-3; D unclear. Trimming took off 5 bases at V and 4 bases at J, with 13 bases between the two ends. Germline assignment: CDR1 SEHNR and CDR2 FQNEAQ (reference sequence). CDR3 length: 14 amino acids. The CDR3 DNA follows: TGTGCCAGCAGCCCCCCTCGGCGCGCAGATACGCAGTATTTT. It yields the protein CASSPPRRADTQYF. The whole variable domain, remainder taken from reference TRBV7-9 and TRBJ2-3, is DTGVSQNPRHKITKRGQNVTFRCDPISEHNRLYWYRQTLGQGPEFLTYFQNEAQLEKSRLLSDRFSAERPKGSFSTLEIQRTEQGDSAMYLCASSPPRRADTQYFGPGTRLTVL.

The V gene is TRBV7-9, the J gene TRBJ2-2; D might be TRBD1 (6 bases). This CDR3 spans 12 amino acids. Germline values: CDR1 SEHNR, CDR2 FQNEAQ (reference sequence). V was clipped by 10 bases and J by 2 bases, with 8 bases between them. In DNA form, the CDR3 reads TGTGCCATACAGGGTAACACCGGGGAGCTGTTTTTT. Translating gives CAIQGNTGELFF.

This clonotype was observed a handful of times. The V call is TRBV10-3, the J call TRBJ1-6; 10 nucleotides agree with TRBD1. Looked up from germline, CDR1 is ENHRY and CDR2 is SYGVKD. Losses at the gene ends were 5 bases for V and 7 bases for J; bases not matched to a gene: 8. The CDR3 runs to 16 residues. The CDR3 DNA is TGTGCCATCAGTCCAGCCCCGACAGGGGGCAATTCACCCCTCCACTTT. The encoded protein is CAISPAPTGGNSPLHF.

This clonotype was counted at least ten times. The CDR3 sequence: CASSSGGTNTEAFF. CDR3 coding DNA: TGCGCCAGCAGCTCAGGAGGGACGAACACTGAAGCTTTCTTT. This chain uses TRBV5-1 with TRBJ1-1; D perhaps matches TRBD1 (5 bases). This CDR3 comprises 14 residues. Per the germline V gene, CDR1 is SGHRS and CDR2 is YFSETQ. The ends were cut back, 3 bases at V and 1 base at J, with 10 bases in the middle.

This clonotype showed up many times. The CDR3 DNA reads TGTGCCAGCAGGAGGAATGCTCGCTATGGCTACACCTTC. Its translation: CASRRNARYGYTF. The chain couples TRBV5-6 to TRBJ1-2; no reliable D call. The V end lost 5 bases, the J end lost 4 bases, and 12 bases lay between the germline ends. The CDR3 runs 13 residues. CDR1 is SGHDT, CDR2 YYEEEE, per germline.

The genes are TRBV20-1 and TRBJ2-5, with TRBD1 as a possible D gene (6 bases). Trimming shortened V by 6 bases and J by 4 bases, and 18 bases separated the two germline ends. Germline assignment: CDR1 DFQATT and CDR2 SNEGSKA (reference sequence). CDR3 length equals 14 residues. In nucleotides, the CDR3 is TGCAGTGCAGGAGGCAGGGGAAACCCAGAGACCCAGTACTTC. Its protein product is CSAGGRGNPETQYF.

This clonotype was recorded a few times. The rearrangement links TRBV5-1 to TRBJ2-7, with 15 bases that match TRBD2. V lost 4 bases and J lost 0; bases outside the gene matches: 2. Germline CDR1 SGHRS, CDR2 YFSETQ. This CDR3 has 16 amino acids. The CDR3 loop is CASSGTSGRYSYEQYF. CDR3 bases: TGCGCCAGCAGCGGGACTAGCGGGAGGTACTCCTACGAGCAGTACTTC.

This clonotype was recorded a few times. CDR3 nucleotide sequence: TGCAGTGCTAGAGATCCCGATCTCCTCCTCGGGGAGCAGTACTTC. This translates into CSARDPDLLLGEQYF. This chain joins TRBV20-1 and TRBJ2-7; D remains unclear. The CDR3 length is 15 residues. Trimming removed 0 bases from V and 7 bases from J, with 19 bases in between. Germline-derived CDR1 and CDR2 are DFQATT and SNEGSKA (reference sequence).

This clonotype was seen a handful of times. J is TRBJ2-7 and V is TRBV6-2 or TRBV6-3; D uncertain. Trimming took off 2 bases at V and 3 bases at J, with 8 bases between the two ends. Germline CDR1 reads MNHEY; CDR2 reads SVGEGT. The CDR3 is 13 amino acids. The CDR3 region is CASSYVASYEQYF. DNA of the CDR3: TGTGCCAGCAGTTACGTCGCGAGCTACGAGCAGTACTTC.

V is TRBV2 and J is TRBJ1-5; D gene ambiguous. V gave up 7 bases and J gave up 3 bases, with 10 bases separating them. Germline CDR1 is SNHLY and CDR2 is FYNNEI. The CDR3 is made up of 13 amino acids. The CDR3: CASTEHDNQPQHF. For the CDR3, the DNA is TGTGCCAGCACGGAACATGACAATCAGCCCCAGCATTTT.

V usage is TRBV7-6 and J usage is TRBJ2-2; TRBD1 aligns across 7 bases. The CDR3 runs 16 residues. Germline CDR1 is SGHVS and CDR2 is FNYEAQ. The junction had 11 bases not matched to a gene; V was cut back by 6 bases and J by 4 bases. The CDR3 region has the DNA TGTGCCAGCAGTACAGGCCCACAGGGGATCACCGGGGAGCTGTTTTTT. Translation gives CASSTGPQGITGELFF.

This clonotype was observed a few times. J is TRBJ2-1 and V is TRBV11-2; TRBD2 agrees at 10 bases. Germline values: CDR1 SGHAT, CDR2 FQNNGV. Losses at the gene ends were 3 bases for V and 10 bases for J; bases not matched to a gene: 6. The CDR3 length is 14 residues. The CDR3 here is CASSFLAGAGEQFF. For the CDR3, the DNA is TGTGCCAGCAGCTTTCTAGCGGGAGCTGGCGAGCAGTTCTTC.

J is TRBJ1-2 and V is TRBV27, with D possibly TRBD1 on 5 matching bases. The germline CDR1 and CDR2 sequences are MNHEY and SMNVEV (reference sequence). The CDR3 spans 15 residues. V lost 6 bases and J lost 3, with 17 bases in between. The CDR3 loop reads CASSQTGGVYYGYTF. In DNA form, the CDR3 reads TGTGCCAGCAGCCAAACCGGGGGGGTTTACTATGGCTACACCTTC.

The chain has TRBV5-1 and TRBJ2-1; 9 positions agree with TRBD2. Germline V gene sequence: CDR1 SGHRS, CDR2 YFSETQ. V lost 0 bases to trimming and J lost 7 bases; unmatched junction nucleotides: 8. The CDR3 has 16 amino acids. DNA for the CDR3: TGCGCCAGCAGCTTGGCCGGGCTAGCGGGGCCTAATGAGCAGTTCTTC. This translates into CASSLAGLAGPNEQFF.

Only a few counts were recorded for this clonotype. This chain joins TRBV7-2 and TRBJ2-7; TRBD1 matches 8 bases. V lost 4 bases and J lost 1; bases outside the gene matches: 9. CDR1 SGHTA and CDR2 FQGNSA come from the germline V gene. The CDR3 runs 16 residues. CDR3 bases: TGTGCCAGCAGCTCGGCCCGGGACAGGCCGTCCTACGAGCAGTACTTC. Translated: CASSSARDRPSYEQYF.

The chain uses TRBV4-1 and TRBJ2-3; D gene unclear. The CDR3 length is 14 residues. The V and J ends lost 4 bases and 6 bases respectively, with 14 bases between them. CDR1 is MGHRA and CDR2 is YSYEKL in the germline V gene. The CDR3 is CASSRRPGDDTQYF. CDR3 bases: TGCGCCAGCAGCCGACGGCCAGGAGATGATACGCAGTATTTT.

This clonotype was observed a handful of times. The rearrangement links TRBV12-3 or TRBV12-4 to TRBJ1-5; TRBD1 aligns across 8 bases. V shed 8 bases, J shed 4 bases, and the junction held 10 bases outside the gene matches. This CDR3 contains 15 residues. The CDR3 sequence is CASVNTGGLNQPQHF. Here the CDR3 DNA reads TGTGCCAGCGTTAACACAGGGGGGCTAAATCAGCCCCAGCATTTT.

The chain links TRBV7-9 to TRBJ2-7; TRBD1 aligns across 9 bases. This CDR3 contains 15 residues. Germline CDR1 reads SEHNR; CDR2 reads FQNEAQ (reference sequence). J gave up 2 bases and V 5 bases, and 7 bases lay outside the gene matches. The DNA of the CDR3 is TGTGCCAGCAGCCCCGCGGACAGGGGCCCCTACGAGCAGTACTTC. The encoded protein is CASSPADRGPYEQYF.

The chain joins TRBV5-1 to TRBJ2-2, with D perhaps matching TRBD2 (6 bases). The CDR3 sequence is 16 residues long. V was shortened by 0 bases and J by 0 bases, with 9 bases between the two germline ends. Germline V gene data show CDR1 as SGHRS and CDR2 as YFSETQ. This CDR3 reads CASSLAGSTNTGELFF. The CDR3 DNA follows: TGCGCCAGCAGCTTGGCCGGGAGCACGAACACCGGGGAGCTGTTTTTT.

This clonotype was seen many times. V is TRBV2 and J is TRBJ2-3, with unresolved D. In germline, CDR1 is SNHLY, CDR2 FYNNEI. The CDR3 has 11 amino acids. Trimming left V 6 bases short and J 4 bases short, with 5 bases between. The chain's CDR3 is CASSASDTQYF. CDR3 sequence (DNA): TGTGCCAGCAGCGCCTCAGATACGCAGTATTTT.

V usage is TRBV10-3 and J usage is TRBJ2-3; TRBD1 or TRBD2 may be the D gene (7 bases each). V was cut by 10 bases and J by 7 bases, with 30 bases left in between. Germline CDR1 ENHRY, CDR2 SYGVKD. The CDR3 sequence is 17 residues long. The CDR3: CASQGVDREGRTYTQYF. The CDR3 DNA reads as TGTGCCAGCCAGGGGGTCGACAGGGAGGGGAGAACATATACGCAGTATTTT.

The chain couples TRBV6-2 or TRBV6-3 to TRBJ1-1, with D possibly matching TRBD1 (6 bases). V lost 2 bases to trimming and J lost 4 bases, with 17 bases between them. This CDR3 has 16 amino acids. Germline CDR1 reads MNHEY; CDR2 reads SVGEGT. CDR3 region: CASSYGMGGGLTEAFF. The CDR3 DNA reads TGTGCCAGCAGTTACGGCATGGGGGGGGGGCTCACTGAAGCTTTCTTT.

The table lists this clonotype with many counts. This chain connects TRBV29-1 to TRBJ1-4, with no clear D. The CDR3 has 14 amino acids. Germline CDR1 is SQVTM and CDR2 is ANQGSEA. The V gene lost 4 bases and the J gene lost 0 bases, with 9 bases spanning the gap. The CDR3 region is CSVAPQTTNEKLFF. CDR3 DNA: TGCAGCGTTGCTCCCCAGACAACTAATGAAAAACTGTTTTTT.